The 5 T cell receptor beta chains below all came from one sample that was sequenced in a study of T-cell reconstitution after alpha-beta-depleted transplantation in children. Unique molecular identifiers were used to barcode this TCRbeta library. TCRdb used MiXCR to reprocess the PCR reads, holding one entry per CDR3 protein. This sample has around 72,000 distinct CDR3 sequences; roughly 4.4% occur once, and the top ten carry over 15%. The material was PBMCs, mostly from graft donor cells, obtained 180 days after TCRalphabeta/CD19-depleted stem cell transplant. The receptors were sampled from a boy in the first two years of life who had a stem cell transplant for acute myeloid leukemia, so the T cells may come from the graft donor.

This clonotype occurred many times. The chain has TRBV12-3 or TRBV12-4 and TRBJ1-1, with D maybe TRBD1 (5 bases). V was cut by 6 bases and J by 5 bases, with 16 bases left in between. There are 14 residues in the CDR3. Written as DNA, the CDR3 is TGTGCCAGCAGCTCTCGGGGGTGGGATACTGAAGCTTTCTTT. This encodes CASSSRGWDTEAFF.

This clonotype was observed at least ten times. The V and J genes are TRBV7-9 and TRBJ2-1; the match to TRBD1 covers 7 bases. In germline, CDR1 is SEHNR, CDR2 FQNEAQ (reference sequence). This CDR3 spans 12 amino acids. The junction had 4 bases not matched to a gene; V was cut back by 5 bases and J by 9 bases. For the CDR3, the DNA is TGTGCCAGCAGCGCCCCAGGGGGTGAGCAGTTCTTC. Translation gives CASSAPGGEQFF.

This clonotype occurred many times. The chain combines TRBV20-1 with TRBJ2-2; no clear D. This CDR3 has 15 residues. The V and J ends lost 2 bases and 1 base respectively, with 11 bases between them. CDR1 DFQATT and CDR2 SNEGSKA come from the germline V gene (reference sequence). The CDR3 protein is CSARRGARNTGELFF. In DNA, the CDR3 is TGCAGTGCTAGAAGAGGCGCCAGGAACACCGGGGAGCTGTTTTTT.

The chain combines TRBV7-2 with TRBJ1-3; D is uncertain. The V gene's germline CDR1 is SGHTA and CDR2 FQGNSA. V shed 5 bases and J shed 3 bases, with 8 bases lying between them. CDR3 length: 13 amino acids. The CDR3 spells CASSAVLGNTIYF. In DNA form, the CDR3 reads TGTGCCAGCAGCGCGGTACTTGGAAACACCATATATTTT.

This clonotype was found many times. The chain carries TRBV15 and TRBJ1-3; D possibly corresponds to TRBD1 (5 bases). CDR3 length: 16 residues. Looked up from germline, CDR1 is LNHNV and CDR2 is YYDKDF (reference sequence). The V gene lost 5 bases and the J gene lost 4 bases, with 18 bases spanning the gap. The CDR3 DNA sequence: TGTGCCACCAGCGGGAGACAGCGGGAGAGGGGAAACACCATATATTTT. Encoded protein: CATSGRQRERGNTIYF.